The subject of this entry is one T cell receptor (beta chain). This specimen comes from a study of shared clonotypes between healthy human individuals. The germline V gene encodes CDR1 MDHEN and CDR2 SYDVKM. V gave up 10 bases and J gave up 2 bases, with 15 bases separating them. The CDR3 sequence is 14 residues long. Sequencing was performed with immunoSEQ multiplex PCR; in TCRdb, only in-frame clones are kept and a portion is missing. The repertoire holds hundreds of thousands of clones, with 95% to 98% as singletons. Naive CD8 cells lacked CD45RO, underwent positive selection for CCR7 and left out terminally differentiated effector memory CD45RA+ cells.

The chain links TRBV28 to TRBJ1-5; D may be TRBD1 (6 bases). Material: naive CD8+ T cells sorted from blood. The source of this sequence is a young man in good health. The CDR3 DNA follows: TGTGCCACCGGGGACATCATACGCAATCAGCCCCAGCATTTT. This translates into CATGDIIRNQPQHF.